The clone carrying this TCR beta chain was counted at least ten times. The antigen is unknown. Lactation, pregnancy, other autoimmune disease or uncontrolled infection excluded patients. The record originates from a study of T cells in Graves' hyperthyroidism and ophthalmopathy. Using RNA transcripts as the source, TCR beta CDR3 regions were amplified. HTBI primers were the set used in a first-round RT-PCR of the TCR CDR3. TCRdb re-called the multiplex PCR reads with MiXCR, one entry per CDR3 protein. The sample records some 180,000 distinct CDR3 sequences, over 15% being singletons. Findings and limits, study-wide: Stable hyperthyroidism was separated from ophthalmopathy by a model based on 13 V-J features. Most thyroid clonotypes expanded above 0.001 appeared in blood too.

V was clipped by 3 bases and J by 0 bases, with 8 bases between them. Germline V lookup: CDR1 SGHTA, CDR2 FQGNSA. The CDR3 is made up of 14 amino acids. The chain has TRBV7-2 and TRBJ1-1; D is ambiguous. The sample was blood. This clonotype originated in a woman aged 45-60 years with Graves' hyperthyroidism. In DNA form, the CDR3 reads TGTGCCAGCAGCTTGAGGCTAATGAACACTGAAGCTTTCTTT. Protein product: CASSLRLMNTEAFF.